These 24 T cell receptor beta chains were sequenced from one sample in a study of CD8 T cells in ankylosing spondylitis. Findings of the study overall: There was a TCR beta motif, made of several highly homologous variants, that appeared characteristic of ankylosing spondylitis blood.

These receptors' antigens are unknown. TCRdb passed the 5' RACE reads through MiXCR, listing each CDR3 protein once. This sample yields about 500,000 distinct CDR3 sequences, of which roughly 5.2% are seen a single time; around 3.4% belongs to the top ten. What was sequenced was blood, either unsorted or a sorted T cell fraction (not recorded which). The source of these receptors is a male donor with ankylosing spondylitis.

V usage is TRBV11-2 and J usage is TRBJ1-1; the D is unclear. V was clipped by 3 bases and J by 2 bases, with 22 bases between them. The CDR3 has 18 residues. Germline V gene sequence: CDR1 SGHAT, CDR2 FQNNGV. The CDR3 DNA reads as TGTGCCAGCAGCTTGAGGGTTCCTTCAAGCCAAACAAACACTGAAGCTTTCTTT. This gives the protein CASSLRVPSSQTNTEAFF.

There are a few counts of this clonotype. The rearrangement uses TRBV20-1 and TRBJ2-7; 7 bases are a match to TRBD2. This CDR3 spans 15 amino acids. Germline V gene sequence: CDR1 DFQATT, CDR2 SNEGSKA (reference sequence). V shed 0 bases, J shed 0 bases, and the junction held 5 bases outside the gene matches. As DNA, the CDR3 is TGCAGTGCTAGAGATACGGGACTATACTCCTACGAGCAGTACTTC. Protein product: CSARDTGLYSYEQYF.

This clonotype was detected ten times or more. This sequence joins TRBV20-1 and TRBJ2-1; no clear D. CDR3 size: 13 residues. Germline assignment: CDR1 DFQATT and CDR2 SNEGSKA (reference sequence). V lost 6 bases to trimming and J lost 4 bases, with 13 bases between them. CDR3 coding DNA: TGCAGTGCGCCGTCTCCCCTTTACAATGAGCAGTTCTTC. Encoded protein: CSAPSPLYNEQFF.

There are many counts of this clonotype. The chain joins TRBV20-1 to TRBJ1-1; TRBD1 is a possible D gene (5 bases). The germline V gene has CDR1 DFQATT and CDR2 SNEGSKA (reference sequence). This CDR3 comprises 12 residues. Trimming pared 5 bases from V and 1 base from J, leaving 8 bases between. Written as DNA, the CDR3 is TGCAGTGCTTGGAGGGGGAACACTGAAGCTTTCTTT. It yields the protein CSAWRGNTEAFF.

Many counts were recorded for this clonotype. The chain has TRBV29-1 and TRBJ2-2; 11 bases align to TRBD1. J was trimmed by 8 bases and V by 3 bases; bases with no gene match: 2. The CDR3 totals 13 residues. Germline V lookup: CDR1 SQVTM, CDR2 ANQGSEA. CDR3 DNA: TGCAGCGTTGAGGACAGGGGGCTTGGGGAGCTGTTTTTT. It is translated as CSVEDRGLGELFF.

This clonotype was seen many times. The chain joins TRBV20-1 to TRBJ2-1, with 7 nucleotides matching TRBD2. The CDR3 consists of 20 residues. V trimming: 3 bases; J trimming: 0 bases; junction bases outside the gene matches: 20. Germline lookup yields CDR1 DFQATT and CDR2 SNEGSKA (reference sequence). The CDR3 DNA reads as TGCAGTGCTAGCCCCCACACTAGCGCACATTACGATAGCTCCTACAATGAGCAGTTCTTC. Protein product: CSASPHTSAHYDSSYNEQFF.

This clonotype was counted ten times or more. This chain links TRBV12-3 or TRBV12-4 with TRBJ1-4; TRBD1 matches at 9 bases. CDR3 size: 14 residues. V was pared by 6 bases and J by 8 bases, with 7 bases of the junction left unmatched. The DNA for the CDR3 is TGTGCCAGCAGACTAACAGGGGGCGAGGAAAAACTGTTTTTT. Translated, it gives CASRLTGGEEKLFF.

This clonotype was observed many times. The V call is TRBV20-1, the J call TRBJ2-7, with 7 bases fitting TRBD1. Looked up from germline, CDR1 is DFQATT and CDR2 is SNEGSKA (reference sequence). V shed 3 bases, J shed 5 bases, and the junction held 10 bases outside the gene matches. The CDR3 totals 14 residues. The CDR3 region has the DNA TGCAGTGCTAGGGGAGACAGGGTATACGACGAGCAGTACTTC. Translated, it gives CSARGDRVYDEQYF.

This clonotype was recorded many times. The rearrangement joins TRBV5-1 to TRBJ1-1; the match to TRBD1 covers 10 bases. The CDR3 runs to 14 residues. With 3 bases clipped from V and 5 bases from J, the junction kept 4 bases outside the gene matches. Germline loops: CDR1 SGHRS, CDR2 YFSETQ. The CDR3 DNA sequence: TGCGCCAGCAGCTCCGGGACAGGGGTTACTGAAGCTTTCTTT. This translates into CASSSGTGVTEAFF.

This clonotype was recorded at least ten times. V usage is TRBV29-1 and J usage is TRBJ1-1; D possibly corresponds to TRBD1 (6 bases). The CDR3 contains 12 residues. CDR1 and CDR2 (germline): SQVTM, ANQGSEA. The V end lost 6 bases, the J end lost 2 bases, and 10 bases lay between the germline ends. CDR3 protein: CSVGHLNTEAFF. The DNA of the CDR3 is TGCAGCGTGGGACACCTCAACACTGAAGCTTTCTTT. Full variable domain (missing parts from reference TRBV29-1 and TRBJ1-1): SAVISQKPSRDICQRGTSLTIQCQVDSQVTMMFWYRQQPGQSLTLIATANQGSEATYESGFVIDKFPISRPNLTFSTLTVSNMSPEDSSIYLCSVGHLNTEAFFGQGTRLTVV.

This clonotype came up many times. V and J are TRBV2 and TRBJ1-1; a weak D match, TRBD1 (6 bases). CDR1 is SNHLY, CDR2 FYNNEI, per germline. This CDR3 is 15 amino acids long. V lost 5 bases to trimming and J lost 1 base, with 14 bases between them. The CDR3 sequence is CASSPEGGENTEAFF. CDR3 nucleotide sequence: TGTGCCAGCAGTCCGGAGGGGGGGGAGAACACTGAAGCTTTCTTT.

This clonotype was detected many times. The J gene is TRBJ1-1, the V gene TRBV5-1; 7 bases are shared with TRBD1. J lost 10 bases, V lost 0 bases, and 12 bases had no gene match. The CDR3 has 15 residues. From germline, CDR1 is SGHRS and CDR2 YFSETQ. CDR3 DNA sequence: TGCGCCAGCAGCTTGGGGGGAGGGGGCCTGAGCGGAGCTTTCTTT. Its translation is CASSLGGGGLSGAFF.

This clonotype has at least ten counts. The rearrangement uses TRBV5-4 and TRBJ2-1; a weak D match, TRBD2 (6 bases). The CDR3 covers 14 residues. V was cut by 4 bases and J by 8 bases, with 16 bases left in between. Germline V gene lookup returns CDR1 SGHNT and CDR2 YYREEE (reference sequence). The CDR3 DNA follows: TGTGCCAGCAGCCGACTTTCCTCGGGGGATGAGCAGTTCTTC. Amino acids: CASSRLSSGDEQFF.

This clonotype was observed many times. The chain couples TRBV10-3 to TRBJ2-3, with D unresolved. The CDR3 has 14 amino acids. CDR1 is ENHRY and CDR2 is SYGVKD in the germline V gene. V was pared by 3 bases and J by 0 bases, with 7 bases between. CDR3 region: CAISEEYSTDTQYF. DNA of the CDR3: TGTGCCATCAGTGAAGAATATAGCACAGATACGCAGTATTTT.

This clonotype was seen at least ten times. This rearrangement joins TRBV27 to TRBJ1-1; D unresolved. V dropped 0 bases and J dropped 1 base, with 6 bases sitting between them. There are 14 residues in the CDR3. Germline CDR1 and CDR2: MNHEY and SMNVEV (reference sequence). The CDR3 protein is CASSLSTSNTEAFF. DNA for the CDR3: TGTGCCAGCAGTTTATCTACATCGAACACTGAAGCTTTCTTT.

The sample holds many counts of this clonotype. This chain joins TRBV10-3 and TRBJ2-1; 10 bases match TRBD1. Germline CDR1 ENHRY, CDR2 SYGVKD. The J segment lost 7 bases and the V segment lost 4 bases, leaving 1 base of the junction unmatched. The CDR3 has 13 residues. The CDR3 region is CAISGTGGNEQFF. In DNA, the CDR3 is TGTGCCATCAGTGGGACAGGGGGGAATGAGCAGTTCTTC.

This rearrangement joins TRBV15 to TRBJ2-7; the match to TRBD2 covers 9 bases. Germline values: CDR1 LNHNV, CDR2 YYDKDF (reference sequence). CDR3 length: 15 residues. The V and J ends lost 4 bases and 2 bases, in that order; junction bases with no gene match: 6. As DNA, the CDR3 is TGTGCCACCAGCACCGTTAGCGGGAGACCCTACGAGCAGTACTTC. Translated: CATSTVSGRPYEQYF.

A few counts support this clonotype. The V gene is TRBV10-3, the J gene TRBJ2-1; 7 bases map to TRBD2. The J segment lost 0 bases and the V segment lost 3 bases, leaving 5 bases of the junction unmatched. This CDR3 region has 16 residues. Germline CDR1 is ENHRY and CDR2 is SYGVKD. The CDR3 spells CAISDVGGGSYNEQFF. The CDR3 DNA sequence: TGTGCCATCAGTGATGTGGGGGGGGGCTCCTACAATGAGCAGTTCTTC.

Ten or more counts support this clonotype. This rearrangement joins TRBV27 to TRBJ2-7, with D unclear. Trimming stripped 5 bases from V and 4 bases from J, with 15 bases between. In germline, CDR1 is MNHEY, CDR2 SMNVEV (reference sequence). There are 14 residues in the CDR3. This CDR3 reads CASSPNPLVYEQYF. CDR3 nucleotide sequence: TGTGCCAGCAGTCCCAACCCCCTAGTATACGAGCAGTACTTC.

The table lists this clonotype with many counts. The CDR3 DNA sequence: TGTGCCACCAGGGGACAGGGGCGAGATACGCAGTATTTT. Protein sequence: CATRGQGRDTQYF. This chain uses TRBV15 with TRBJ2-3; 10 nucleotides line up with TRBD1. CDR3 length equals 13 residues. CDR1 is LNHNV, CDR2 YYDKDF, per germline (reference sequence). V was clipped by 6 bases and J by 5 bases; unmatched bases: 2.

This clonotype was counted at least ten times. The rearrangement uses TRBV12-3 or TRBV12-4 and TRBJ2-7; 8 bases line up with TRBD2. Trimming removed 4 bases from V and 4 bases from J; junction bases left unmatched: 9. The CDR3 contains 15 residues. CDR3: CASSSAGERLYEQYF. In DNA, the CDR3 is TGTGCCAGCAGTTCAGCGGGAGAGAGACTTTACGAGCAGTACTTC.

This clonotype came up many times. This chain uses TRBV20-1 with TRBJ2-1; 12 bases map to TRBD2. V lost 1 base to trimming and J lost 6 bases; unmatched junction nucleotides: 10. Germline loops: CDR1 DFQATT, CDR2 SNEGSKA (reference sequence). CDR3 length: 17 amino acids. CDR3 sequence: CSARALQLAGGLNEQFF. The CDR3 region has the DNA TGCAGTGCTAGAGCCCTACAACTAGCGGGAGGTCTCAATGAGCAGTTCTTC.

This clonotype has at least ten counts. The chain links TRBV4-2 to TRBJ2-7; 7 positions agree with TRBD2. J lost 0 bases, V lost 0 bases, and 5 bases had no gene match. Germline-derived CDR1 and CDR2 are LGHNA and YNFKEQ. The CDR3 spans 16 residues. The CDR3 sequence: CASSQDSLAVSYEQYF. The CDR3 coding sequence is TGTGCCAGCAGCCAAGATAGTCTAGCGGTCTCCTACGAGCAGTACTTC.

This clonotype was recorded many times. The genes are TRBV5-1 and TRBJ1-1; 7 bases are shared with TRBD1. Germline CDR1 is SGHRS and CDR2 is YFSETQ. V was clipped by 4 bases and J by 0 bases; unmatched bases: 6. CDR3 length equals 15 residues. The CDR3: CASSTTTGVNTEAFF. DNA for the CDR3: TGCGCCAGCAGCACCACCACAGGGGTGAACACTGAAGCTTTCTTT.